This T cell receptor (beta chain) emerged from a study of OX40 agonist ivuxolimab in advanced cancers. About the research overall: Three patients showed partial responses: one hepatocellular carcinoma and two cutaneous melanoma cases.

Method: immunoSEQ multiplex PCR; TCRdb's copy keeps in-frame clones and lacks some. The sample includes 69,000 or so clones, roughly 86% of them seen just once. In germline, CDR1 is SGHRS, CDR2 YFSETQ. Trimming removed 3 bases from V and 3 bases from J, with 9 bases in between. There are 13 residues in the CDR3. The sample consisted of CD4+ or CD8+ T cells sorted from blood, taken in a trial of the OX40 agonist ivuxolimab. This rearrangement joins TRBV5-1 to TRBJ2-5; weak D call: TRBD2 (6 bases). This clonotype was sampled from an adult with an advanced solid tumor such as melanoma, head and neck, liver or kidney cancer. The CDR3 spells CASSYGGEETQYF. In nucleotides, the CDR3 is TGCGCCAGCAGCTATGGAGGGGAAGAGACCCAGTACTTC.